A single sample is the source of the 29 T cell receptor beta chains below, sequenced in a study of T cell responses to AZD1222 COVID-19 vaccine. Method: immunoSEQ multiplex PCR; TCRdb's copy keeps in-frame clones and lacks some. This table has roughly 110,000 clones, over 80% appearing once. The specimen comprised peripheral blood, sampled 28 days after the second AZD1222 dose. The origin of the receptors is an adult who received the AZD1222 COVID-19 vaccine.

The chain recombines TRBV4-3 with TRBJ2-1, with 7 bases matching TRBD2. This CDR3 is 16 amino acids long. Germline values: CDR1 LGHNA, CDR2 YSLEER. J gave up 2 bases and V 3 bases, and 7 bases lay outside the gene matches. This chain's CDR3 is CASSQAPSGAYNEQFF. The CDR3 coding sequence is TGCGCCAGCAGCCAGGCCCCTAGCGGCGCCTACAATGAGCAGTTCTTC.

This CDR3 reads CASSQLTGGQPQHF. CDR3 in DNA: TGTGCCAGCAGCCAACTAACGGGGGGTCAGCCCCAGCATTTT. The V call is TRBV4-2, the J call TRBJ1-5, with D possibly matching TRBD1 (5 bases). V was trimmed by 2 bases and J by 6 bases, leaving 11 bases between them. There are 14 residues in the CDR3. Germline lookup yields CDR1 LGHNA and CDR2 YNFKEQ.

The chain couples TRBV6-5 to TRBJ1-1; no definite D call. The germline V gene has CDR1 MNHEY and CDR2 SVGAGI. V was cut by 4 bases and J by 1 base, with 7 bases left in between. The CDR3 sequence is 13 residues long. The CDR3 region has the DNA TGTGCCAGCAGTTCAAACCGGAACACTGAAGCTTTCTTT. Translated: CASSSNRNTEAFF.

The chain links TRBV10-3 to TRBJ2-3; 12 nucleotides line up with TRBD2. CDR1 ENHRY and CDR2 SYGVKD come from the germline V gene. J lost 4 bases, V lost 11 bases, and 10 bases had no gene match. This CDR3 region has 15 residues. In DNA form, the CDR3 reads TGTGCCTCACAACGACTAGCGGGAGAATCAGATACGCAGTATTTT. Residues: CASQRLAGESDTQYF.

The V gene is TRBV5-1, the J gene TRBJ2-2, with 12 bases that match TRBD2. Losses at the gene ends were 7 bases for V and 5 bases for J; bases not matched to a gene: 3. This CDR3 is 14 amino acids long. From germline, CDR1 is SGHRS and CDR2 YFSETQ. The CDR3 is CASGTSGGTGELFF. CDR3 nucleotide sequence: TGCGCCAGCGGAACTAGCGGGGGGACCGGGGAGCTGTTTTTT.

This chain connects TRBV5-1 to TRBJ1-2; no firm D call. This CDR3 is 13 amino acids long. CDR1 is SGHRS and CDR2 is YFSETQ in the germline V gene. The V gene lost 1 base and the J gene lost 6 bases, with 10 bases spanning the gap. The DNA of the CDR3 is TGCGCCAGCAGCTTGTTGCAGGAGGATGGCTACACCTTC. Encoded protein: CASSLLQEDGYTF.

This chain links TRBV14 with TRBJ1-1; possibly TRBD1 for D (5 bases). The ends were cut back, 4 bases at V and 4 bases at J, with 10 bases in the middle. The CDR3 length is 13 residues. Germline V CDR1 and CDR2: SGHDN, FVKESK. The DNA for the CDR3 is TGTGCCAGCAGCCGAGCGCAGGGCACTGAAGCTTTCTTT. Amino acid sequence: CASSRAQGTEAFF. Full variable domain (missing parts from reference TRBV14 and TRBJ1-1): EAGVTQFPSHSVIEKGQTVTLRCDPISGHDNLYWYRRVMGKEIKFLLHFVKESKQDESGMPNNRFLAERTGGTYSTLKVQPAELEDSGVYFCASSRAQGTEAFFGQGTRLTVV.

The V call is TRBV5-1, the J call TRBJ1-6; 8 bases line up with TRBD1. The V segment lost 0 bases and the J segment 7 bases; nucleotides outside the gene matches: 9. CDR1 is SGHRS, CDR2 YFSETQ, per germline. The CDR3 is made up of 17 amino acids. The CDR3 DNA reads TGCGCCAGCAGCTTGGCGGTAACAGGGGGGAGAAATTCACCCCTCCACTTT. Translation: CASSLAVTGGRNSPLHF.

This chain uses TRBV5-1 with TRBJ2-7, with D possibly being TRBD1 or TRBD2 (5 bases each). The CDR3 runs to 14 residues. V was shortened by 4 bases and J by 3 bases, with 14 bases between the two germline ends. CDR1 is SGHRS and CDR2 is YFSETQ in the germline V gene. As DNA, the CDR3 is TGCGCCAGCAGCGGACCGGGACCCAGCTACGAGCAGTACTTC. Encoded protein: CASSGPGPSYEQYF.

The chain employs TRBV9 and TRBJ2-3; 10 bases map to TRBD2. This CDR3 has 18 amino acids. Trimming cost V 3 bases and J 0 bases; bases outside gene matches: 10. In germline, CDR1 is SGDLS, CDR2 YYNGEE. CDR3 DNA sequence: TGTGCCAGCAGCGCGCGGACTAGCGGTCAAACAAGCACAGATACGCAGTATTTT. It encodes CASSARTSGQTSTDTQYF.

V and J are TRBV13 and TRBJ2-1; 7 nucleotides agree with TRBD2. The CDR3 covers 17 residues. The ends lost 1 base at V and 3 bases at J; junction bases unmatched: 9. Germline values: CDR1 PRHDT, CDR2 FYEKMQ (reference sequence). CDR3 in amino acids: CASSLARRGVYYNEQFF. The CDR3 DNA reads TGTGCCAGCAGCTTAGCCCGACGGGGGGTTTACTACAATGAGCAGTTCTTC.

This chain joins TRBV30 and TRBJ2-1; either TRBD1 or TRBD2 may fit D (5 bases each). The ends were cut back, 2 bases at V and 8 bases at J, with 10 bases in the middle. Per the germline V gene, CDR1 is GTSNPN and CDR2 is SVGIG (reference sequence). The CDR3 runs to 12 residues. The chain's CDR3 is CAWSHGAYEQFF. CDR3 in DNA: TGTGCCTGGAGTCACGGGGCCTATGAGCAGTTCTTC.

CDR3 sequence: CASSSTSIGSPLHF. CDR3 in DNA: TGTGCCAGCAGTAGTACCTCGATAGGTTCACCCCTCCACTTT. This sequence joins TRBV27 and TRBJ1-6; D gene ambiguous. The CDR3 consists of 14 residues. Trimming cost V 5 bases and J 9 bases, with 14 bases left between them. Germline V gives CDR1 MNHEY, CDR2 SMNVEV (reference sequence).

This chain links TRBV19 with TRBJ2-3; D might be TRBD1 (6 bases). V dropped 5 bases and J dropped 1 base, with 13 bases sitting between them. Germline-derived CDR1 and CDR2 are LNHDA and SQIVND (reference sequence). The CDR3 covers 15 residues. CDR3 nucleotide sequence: TGTGCCAGTAGTCAACAGGGAGTTGGCACAGATACGCAGTATTTT. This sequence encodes CASSQQGVGTDTQYF.

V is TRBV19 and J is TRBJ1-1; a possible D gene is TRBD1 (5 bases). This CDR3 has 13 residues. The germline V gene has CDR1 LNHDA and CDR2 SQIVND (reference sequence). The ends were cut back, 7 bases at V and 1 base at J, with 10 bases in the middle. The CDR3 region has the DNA TGTGCCAGTATCGACAGAAAGAACACTGAAGCTTTCTTT. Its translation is CASIDRKNTEAFF.

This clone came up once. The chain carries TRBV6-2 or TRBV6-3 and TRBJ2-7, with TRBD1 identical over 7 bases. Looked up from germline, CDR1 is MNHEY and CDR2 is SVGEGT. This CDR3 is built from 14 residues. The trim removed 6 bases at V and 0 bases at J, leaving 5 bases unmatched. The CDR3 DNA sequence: TGTGCCAGCAGCCCCAGGGGGTCCTCCTACGAGCAGTACTTC. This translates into CASSPRGSSYEQYF.

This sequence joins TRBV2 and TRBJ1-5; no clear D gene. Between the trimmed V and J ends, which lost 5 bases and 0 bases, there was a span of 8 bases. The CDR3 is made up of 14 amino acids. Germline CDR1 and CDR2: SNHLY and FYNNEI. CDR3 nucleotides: TGTGCCAGCAGTCTATACGGTAGCAATCAGCCCCAGCATTTT. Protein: CASSLYGSNQPQHF.

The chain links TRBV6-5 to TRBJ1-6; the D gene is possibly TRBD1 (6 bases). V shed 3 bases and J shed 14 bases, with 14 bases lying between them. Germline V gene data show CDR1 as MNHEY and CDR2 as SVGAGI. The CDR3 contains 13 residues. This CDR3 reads CASSYRGEGALHF. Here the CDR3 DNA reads TGTGCCAGCAGTTATAGGGGGGAGGGGGCCCTCCACTTT.

CDR3: CASSLELGWETQYF. DNA for the CDR3: TGTGCCAGCAGCTTAGAGTTGGGATGGGAGACCCAGTACTTC. The genes are TRBV11-2 and TRBJ2-5; D not resolved. Looked up from germline, CDR1 is SGHAT and CDR2 is FQNNGV. The V and J ends lost 0 bases and 5 bases respectively, with 10 bases between them. The CDR3 is 14 amino acids. Complete variable domain (other parts from reference TRBV11-2 and TRBJ2-5): EAGVAQSPRYKIIEKRQSVAFWCNPISGHATLYWYQQILGQGPKLLIQFQNNGVVDDSQLPKDRFSAERLKGVDSTLKIQPAKLEDSAVYLCASSLELGWETQYFGPGTRLLVL.

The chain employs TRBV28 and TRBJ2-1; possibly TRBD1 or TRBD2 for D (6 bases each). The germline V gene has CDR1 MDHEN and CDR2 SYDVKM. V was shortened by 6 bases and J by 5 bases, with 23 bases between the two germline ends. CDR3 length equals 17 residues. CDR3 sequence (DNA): TGTGCCAGCAGCCCAAGGGGGGCGGGGTTAACAAACAATGAGCAGTTCTTC. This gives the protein CASSPRGAGLTNNEQFF.

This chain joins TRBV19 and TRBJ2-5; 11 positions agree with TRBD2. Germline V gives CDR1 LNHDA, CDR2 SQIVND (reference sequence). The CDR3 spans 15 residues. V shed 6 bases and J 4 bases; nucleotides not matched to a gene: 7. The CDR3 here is CASRKLAGDIETQYF. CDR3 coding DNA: TGTGCCAGTAGGAAACTAGCGGGAGATATAGAGACCCAGTACTTC.

CDR3 amino acids: CASSLSRETAEQYF. The CDR3, as DNA: TGTGCCAGCAGTTTATCTCGGGAGACGGCGGAGCAGTACTTC. V usage is TRBV27 and J usage is TRBJ2-7; tentative D call: TRBD2 (6 bases). Trimming cost V 0 bases and J 7 bases, with 13 bases left between them. Germline V gene data show CDR1 as MNHEY and CDR2 as SMNVEV (reference sequence). This CDR3 has 14 amino acids.

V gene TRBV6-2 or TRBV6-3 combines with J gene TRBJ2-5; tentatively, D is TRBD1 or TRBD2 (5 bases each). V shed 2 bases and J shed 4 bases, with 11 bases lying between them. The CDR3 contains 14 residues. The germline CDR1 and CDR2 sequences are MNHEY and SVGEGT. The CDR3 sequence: CASSYGGKGETQYF. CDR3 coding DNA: TGTGCCAGCAGTTACGGGGGTAAAGGAGAGACCCAGTACTTC.

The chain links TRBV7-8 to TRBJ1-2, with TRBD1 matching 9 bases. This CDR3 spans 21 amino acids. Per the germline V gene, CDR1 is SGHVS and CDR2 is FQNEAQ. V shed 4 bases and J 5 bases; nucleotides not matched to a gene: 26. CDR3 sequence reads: CASSSNTYRGQQLLESYGYTF. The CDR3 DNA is TGTGCCAGCAGCTCCAACACGTACAGGGGGCAACAACTTCTGGAATCATATGGCTACACCTTC.

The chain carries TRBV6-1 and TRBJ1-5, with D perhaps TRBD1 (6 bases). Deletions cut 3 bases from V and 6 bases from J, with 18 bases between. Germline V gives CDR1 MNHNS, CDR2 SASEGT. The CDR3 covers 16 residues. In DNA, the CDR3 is TGTGCCAGCAGTGAGTTAGCAGGGGTAAAGGGTCAGCCCCAGCATTTT. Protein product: CASSELAGVKGQPQHF.

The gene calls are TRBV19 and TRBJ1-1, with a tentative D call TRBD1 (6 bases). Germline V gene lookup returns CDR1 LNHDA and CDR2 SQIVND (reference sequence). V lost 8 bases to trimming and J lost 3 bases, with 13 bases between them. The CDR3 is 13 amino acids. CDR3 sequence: CASSGTPDTEAFF. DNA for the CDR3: TGTGCCAGTTCCGGGACACCCGACACTGAAGCTTTCTTT.

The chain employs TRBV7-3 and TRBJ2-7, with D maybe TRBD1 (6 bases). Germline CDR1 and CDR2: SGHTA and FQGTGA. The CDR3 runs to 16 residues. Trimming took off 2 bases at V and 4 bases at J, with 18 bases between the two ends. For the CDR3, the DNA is TGTGCCAGCAGCTTAGAGGGGGATCTGAATGAGTACGAGCAGTACTTC. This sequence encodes CASSLEGDLNEYEQYF.

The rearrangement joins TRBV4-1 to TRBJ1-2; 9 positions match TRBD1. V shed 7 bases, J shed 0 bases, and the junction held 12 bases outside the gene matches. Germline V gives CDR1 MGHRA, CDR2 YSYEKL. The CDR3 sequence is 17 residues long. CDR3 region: CASTVSSGTGSNYGYTF. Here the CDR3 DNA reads TGCGCCAGCACGGTATCCTCCGGGACAGGGTCTAACTATGGCTACACCTTC.

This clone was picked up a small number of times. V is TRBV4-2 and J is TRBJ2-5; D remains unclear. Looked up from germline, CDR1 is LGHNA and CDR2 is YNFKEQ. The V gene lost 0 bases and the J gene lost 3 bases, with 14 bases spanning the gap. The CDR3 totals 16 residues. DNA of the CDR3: TGTGCCAGCAGCCAAGAACCCGCGAGAGTGGAAGAGACCCAGTACTTC. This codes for CASSQEPARVEETQYF.